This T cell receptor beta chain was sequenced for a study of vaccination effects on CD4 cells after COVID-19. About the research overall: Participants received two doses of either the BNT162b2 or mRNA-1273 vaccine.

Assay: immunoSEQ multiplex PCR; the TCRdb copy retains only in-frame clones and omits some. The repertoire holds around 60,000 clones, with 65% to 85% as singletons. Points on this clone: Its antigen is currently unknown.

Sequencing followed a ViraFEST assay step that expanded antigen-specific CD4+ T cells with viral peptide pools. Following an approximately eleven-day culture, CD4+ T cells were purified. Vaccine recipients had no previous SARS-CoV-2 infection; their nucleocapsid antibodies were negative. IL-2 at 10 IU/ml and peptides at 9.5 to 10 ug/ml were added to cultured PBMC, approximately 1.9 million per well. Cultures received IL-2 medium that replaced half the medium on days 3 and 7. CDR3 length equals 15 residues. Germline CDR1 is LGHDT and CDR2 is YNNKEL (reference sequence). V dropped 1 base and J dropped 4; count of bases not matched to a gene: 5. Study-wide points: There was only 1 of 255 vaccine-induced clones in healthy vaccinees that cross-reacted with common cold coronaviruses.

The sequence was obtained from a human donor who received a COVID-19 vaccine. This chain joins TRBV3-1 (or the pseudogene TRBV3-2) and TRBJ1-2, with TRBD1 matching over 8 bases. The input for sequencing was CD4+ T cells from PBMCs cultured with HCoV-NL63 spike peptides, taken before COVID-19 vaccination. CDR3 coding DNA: TGTGCCAGCAGCCAAGGGGCAGGGGGCCCCTATGGCTACACCTTC. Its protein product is CASSQGAGGPYGYTF.